A selection of T cell receptor beta chains follows, all from one sample in a study of cytomegalovirus exposure and HLA in healthy donors. The repertoire was sequenced with immunoSEQ multiplex PCR; TCRdb's copy has only in-frame clones and lacks some. The sample yields some 180,000 clones, 86% seen once. Sample: PBMCs. These receptors came from a man under 40 in good health and CMV-seropositive. The CDR3 runs from the conserved cysteine through the conserved F or W. D genes are given only for firm matches. Not every row has a clone size; where given, it reads once, few, many or a size class.

abundance | j_gene | v_gene | d_gene | CDR3aa | CDR3nt
- | TRBJ1-4 | TRBV9 | - | CASSVEPRGMNEKLFF | TGTGCCAGCAGCGTAGAGCCTCGGGGCATGAACGAAAAACTGTTTTTT
- | TRBJ1-5 | TRBV27 | - | CASSLSWGFNQPQHF | TGTGCCAGCAGTTTATCTTGGGGGTTCAATCAGCCCCAGCATTTT
- | TRBJ2-3 | TRBV30 | TRBD1 | CAWSAGTGAVDDTQYF | TGTGCCTGGAGTGCGGGGACAGGGGCGGTTGACGATACGCAGTATTTT
- | TRBJ2-7 | TRBV7-6 | TRBD2 | CASSLAGLAGSYEQYF | TGTGCCAGCAGCTTAGCCGGACTAGCGGGGAGTTACGAGCAGTACTTC
- | TRBJ2-3 | TRBV5-1 | TRBD2 | CASSLTSGSIDTQYF | TGCGCCAGCAGCTTAACTAGCGGGAGTATAGATACGCAGTATTTT
once | TRBJ2-1 | TRBV27 | - | CASSLYQAYNEQFF | TGTGCCAGCAGTTTATACCAGGCGTACAATGAGCAGTTCTTC
- | TRBJ2-5 | TRBV6-6 | - | CASSYSETTGTQYF | TGTGCCAGCAGTTACTCGGAGACGACAGGGACCCAGTACTTC
- | TRBJ2-2 | TRBV4-1 | - | CASSYRARNTGELFF | TGCGCCAGCAGCTATCGGGCCAGAAACACCGGGGAGCTGTTTTTT
- | TRBJ2-1 | TRBV28 | TRBD1 | CASRQRGPSYNEQFF | TGTGCCAGCAGACAAAGGGGGCCGTCCTACAATGAGCAGTTCTTC
- | TRBJ2-7 | TRBV5-5 | TRBD1 | CASSLPGQGAYEQYF | TGTGCCAGCAGCCTACCGGGACAGGGGGCATACGAGCAGTACTTC
- | TRBJ1-5 | TRBV7-6 | TRBD1 | CASSLVKQGCNQPQHF | TGTGCCAGCAGCTTAGTCAAACAGGGGTGCAATCAGCCCCAGCATTTT
- | TRBJ2-2 | TRBV4-3 | - | CASSRHGQSNTGELFF | TGCGCCAGCAGCCGACACGGACAGTCAAACACCGGGGAGCTGTTTTTT
- | TRBJ1-1 | TRBV18 | - | CASSPVGLGTEAFF | TGTGCCAGCTCACCAGTAGGGTTGGGCACTGAAGCTTTCTTT
- | TRBJ2-7 | TRBV7-2 | - | CASSLNWIYEQYF | TGTGCCAGCAGCTTGAACTGGATCTACGAGCAGTACTTC
once | TRBJ1-2 | TRBV4-1 | - | CASSQDPFDRGYTF | TGCGCCAGCAGCCAAGACCCTTTTGATAGGGGCTACACCTTC
- | TRBJ2-7 | TRBV11-2 | TRBD2 | CASSATSGGYEQYF | TGTGCCAGCAGCGCAACTAGCGGGGGTTACGAGCAGTACTTC
- | TRBJ1-2 | TRBV11-1 | - | CASSVYMRGDGYTF | TGTGCCAGCAGCGTTTACATGAGGGGCGATGGCTACACCTTC
- | TRBJ2-1 | TRBV28 | - | CASSLSAGSVYNEQFF | TGTGCCAGCAGTTTATCGGCGGGATCGGTATACAATGAGCAGTTCTTC
- | TRBJ1-6 | TRBV30 | TRBD1 | CAFQTGGDSPLHF | TGTGCCTTTCAAACAGGGGGCGATTCACCCCTCCACTTT
- | TRBJ2-7 | TRBV11-2 | - | CASSLGDEVYEQYF | TGTGCCAGCAGCTTAGGAGACGAGGTGTACGAGCAGTACTTC
- | TRBJ1-1 | TRBV11-3 | - | CASRPSRGNTEAFF | TGTGCCAGCAGGCCGTCGCGGGGGAACACTGAAGCTTTCTTT
- | TRBJ1-5 | TRBV13 | - | CASSSGNQPQHF | TGTGCCAGCAGCTCCGGGAATCAGCCCCAGCATTTT
- | TRBJ2-2 | TRBV13 | TRBD1 | CASSSRDRGTGELFF | TGTGCCAGCAGTAGCCGGGACAGGGGGACCGGGGAGCTGTTTTTT
- | TRBJ2-1 | TRBV15 | TRBD2 | CATSRDRGGRRNEQFF | TGTGCCACCAGCAGAGATCGTGGCGGGAGGCGCAATGAGCAGTTCTTC
- | TRBJ1-2 | TRBV4-3 | - | CASSQEGAANYGYTF | TGCGCCAGCAGCCAAGAAGGCGCAGCCAACTATGGCTACACCTTC
- | TRBJ1-2 | TRBV20-1 | - | CSAGGDGYTF | TGCAGTGCCGGAGGGGACGGCTACACCTTC
- | TRBJ2-2 | TRBV9 | - | CATSGWTGELFF | TGTGCCACCTCGGGGTGGACCGGGGAGCTGTTTTTT
few | TRBJ2-4 | TRBV27 | TRBD2 | CASSDLAGGKNIQYF | TGTGCCAGCAGTGATCTAGCGGGAGGGAAAAACATTCAGTACTTC
- | TRBJ1-2 | TRBV13 | - | CASSLEDSYGYTF | TGTGCCAGCAGCTTAGAGGACAGCTATGGCTACACCTTC
- | TRBJ1-6 | TRBV6-1 | - | CASISPGHFSPLHF | TGTGCCAGTATTTCTCCGGGACACTTTTCACCCCTCCACTTT
- | TRBJ2-1 | TRBV9 | - | CASSGSSSALDEQFF | TGTGCCAGCAGCGGTTCGTCCAGTGCTCTGGATGAGCAGTTCTTC
- | TRBJ2-1 | TRBV4-1 | - | CASSQAYSAGQQFF | TGCGCCAGCAGCCAAGCTTACAGCGCGGGTCAGCAGTTCTTC
- | TRBJ2-3 | TRBV5-1 | TRBD2 | CASSFYSDNLAGGPQDTQYF | TGCGCCAGCAGCTTCTACTCAGATAATTTAGCGGGGGGGCCCCAAGATACGCAGTATTTT
- | TRBJ1-1 | TRBV7-2 | TRBD1 | CASSAPGTGSFGTEAFF | TGTGCCAGCAGCGCCCCCGGGACAGGGAGTTTTGGCACTGAAGCTTTCTTT
- | TRBJ2-7 | TRBV30 | - | CAWSVGVTLEREQYF | TGTGCCTGGAGTGTAGGCGTGACACTGGAGAGGGAGCAGTACTTC
- | TRBJ1-1 | TRBV6-1 | - | CASSETGNTEAFF | TGTGCCAGCAGTGAAACTGGGAACACTGAAGCTTTCTTT
- | TRBJ2-7 | TRBV5-1 | TRBD1 | CASSLDRGPTYEQYF | TGCGCCAGCAGCTTAGACAGGGGCCCGACCTACGAGCAGTACTTC
few | TRBJ2-7 | TRBV30 | TRBD1 | CATNPTGTYEQYF | TGTGCCACGAATCCGACAGGGACCTACGAGCAGTACTTC
- | TRBJ2-7 | TRBV7-2 | TRBD2 | CASSLTSGPTEQYF | TGTGCCAGCAGCTTGACTAGCGGGCCTACGGAGCAGTACTTC
- | TRBJ2-7 | TRBV4-2 | - | CASSQEWGDSSYEQYF | TGTGCCAGCAGCCAAGAGTGGGGGGACAGCAGCTACGAGCAGTACTTC
- | TRBJ2-2 | TRBV5-1 | - | CASSKDNTGELFF | TGCGCCAGCAGCAAGGACAACACCGGGGAGCTGTTTTTT
- | TRBJ1-5 | TRBV7-6 | - | CASSSRRGGATGGNQPQHF | TGTGCCAGCAGCTCTAGAAGGGGGGGCGCCACGGGAGGCAATCAGCCCCAGCATTTT
- | TRBJ2-7 | TRBV5-6 | - | CASSFEGGEQYF | TGTGCCAGCAGCTTTGAGGGGGGCGAGCAGTACTTC
- | TRBJ1-2 | TRBV19 | - | CASSPGPQEYGYTF | TGTGCCAGTAGTCCTGGGCCTCAAGAATACGGCTACACCTTC
- | TRBJ1-5 | TRBV15 | - | CATSFPPRAPGDQPQHF | TGTGCCACCAGCTTCCCACCCCGGGCCCCGGGGGATCAGCCCCAGCATTTT
- | TRBJ2-1 | TRBV7-6 | TRBD1 | CASSSADRGHNEQFF | TGTGCCAGCAGCTCCGCGGACAGGGGGCACAATGAGCAGTTCTTC
- | TRBJ2-3 | TRBV28 | TRBD2 | CASSAPGLAGPDTQYF | TGTGCCAGCAGTGCCCCGGGACTAGCGGGACCAGATACGCAGTATTTT